This TCR beta chain was observed in a study of shared clonotypes between healthy human individuals. Study-level findings and limits: The study sampled only blood, and tissue repertoires likely differ.

Details on this clone: Its matching antigen is unknown.

The CDR3 consists of 14 residues. V shed 7 bases and J shed 6 bases, with 16 bases lying between them. Per germline, CDR1 SGHVS and CDR2 FQNEAQ. Every subset's genomic DNA went evenly onto several immunoSEQ plates. Assay used: immunoSEQ multiplex PCR; TCRdb lists only in-frame clones, some missing. The profile covers roughly 1,800,000 clones, with around 96% appearing a single time and 1.2% taken by the ten largest. Terminally differentiated effector memory CD45RA+ cells were left out of the naive CD8 fraction, which was CD45RO-negative and positively selected for CCR7. The sequenced sample consisted of naive CD8+ T cells sorted from blood. The chain employs TRBV7-8 and TRBJ2-1; the D is unclear. This receptor was taken from a man younger than 35 in good health. This chain's CDR3 is CASTPPPPPNEQFF. The DNA for the CDR3 is TGTGCCAGCACCCCCCCGCCACCCCCCAATGAGCAGTTCTTC.